The clone carrying this T cell receptor (beta chain) was picked up a small number of times. Produced via immunoSEQ multiplex PCR; TCRdb's table is partial and in-frame only. This sample has approximately 170,000 clones; around four fifths occur once, and the top ten carry around 20%. The entry originates in a study of blood T cell repertoires in COVID-19. Overall study: Sites across the United States, Italy and Spain contributed samples from acute and convalescent COVID-19. Sources were T cells, B-cell-depleted T cells, or PBMCs; the material itself was cDNA or gDNA.

CDR1 and CDR2 (germline): LGHDT, YNNKEL (reference sequence). V lost 1 base and J 4 bases, leaving 13 bases between the germline ends. CDR3 size: 15 residues. The chain joins TRBV3-1 (or the pseudogene TRBV3-2) to TRBJ1-2, with a tentative D call TRBD1 (6 bases). The sequencing input was peripheral blood. The receptor comes from a woman in her 70s who had recovered from COVID-19. CDR3 bases: TGTGCCAGCAGCCAAGCCCAGGGGCAGGGCTATGGCTACACCTTC. Translating gives CASSQAQGQGYGYTF.